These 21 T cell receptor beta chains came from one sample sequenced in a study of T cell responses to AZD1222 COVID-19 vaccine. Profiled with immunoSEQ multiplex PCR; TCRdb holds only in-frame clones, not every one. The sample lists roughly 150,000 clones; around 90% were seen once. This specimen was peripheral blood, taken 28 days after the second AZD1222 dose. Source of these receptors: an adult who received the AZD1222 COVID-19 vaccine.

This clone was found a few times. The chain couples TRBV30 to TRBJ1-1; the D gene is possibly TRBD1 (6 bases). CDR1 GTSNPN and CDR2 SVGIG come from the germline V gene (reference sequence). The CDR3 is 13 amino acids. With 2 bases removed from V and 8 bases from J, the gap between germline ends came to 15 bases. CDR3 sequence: CAWSTGGGLEAFF. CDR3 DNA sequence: TGTGCCTGGAGTACCGGGGGCGGGTTAGAAGCTTTCTTT.

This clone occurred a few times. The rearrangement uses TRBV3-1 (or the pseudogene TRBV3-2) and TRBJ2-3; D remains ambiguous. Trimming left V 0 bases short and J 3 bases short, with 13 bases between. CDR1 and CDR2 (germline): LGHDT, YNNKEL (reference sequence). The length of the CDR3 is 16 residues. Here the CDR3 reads CASSQEESVVTDTQYF. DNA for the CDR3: TGTGCCAGCAGCCAAGAAGAGAGCGTAGTGACAGATACGCAGTATTTT.

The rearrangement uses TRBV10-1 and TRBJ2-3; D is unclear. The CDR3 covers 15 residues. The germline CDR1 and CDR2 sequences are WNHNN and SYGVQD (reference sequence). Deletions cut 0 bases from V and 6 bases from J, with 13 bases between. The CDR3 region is CASSESQLSMDTQYF. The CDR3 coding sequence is TGCGCCAGCAGTGAGTCTCAACTGTCCATGGATACGCAGTATTTT.

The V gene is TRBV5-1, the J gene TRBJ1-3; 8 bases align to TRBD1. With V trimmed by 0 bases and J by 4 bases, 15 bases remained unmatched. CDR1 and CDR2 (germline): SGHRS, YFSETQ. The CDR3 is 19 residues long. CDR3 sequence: CASSLAVWDRSRMGNTIYF. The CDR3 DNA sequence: TGCGCCAGCAGCTTGGCCGTTTGGGACAGGAGCCGAATGGGAAACACCATATATTTT.

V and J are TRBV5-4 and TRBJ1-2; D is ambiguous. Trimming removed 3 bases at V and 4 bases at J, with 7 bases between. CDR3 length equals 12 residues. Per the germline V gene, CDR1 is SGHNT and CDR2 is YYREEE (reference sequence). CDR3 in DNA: TGTGCCAGCAGCTCAGACACCTATGGCTACACCTTC. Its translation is CASSSDTYGYTF.

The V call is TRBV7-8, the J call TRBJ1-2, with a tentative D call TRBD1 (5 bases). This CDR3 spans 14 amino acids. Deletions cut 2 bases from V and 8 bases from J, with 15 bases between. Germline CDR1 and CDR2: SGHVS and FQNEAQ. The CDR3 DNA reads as TGTGCCAGCAGCTTAAGTTGGGTCTCAGGGGGCTACACCTTC. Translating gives CASSLSWVSGGYTF.

The CDR3 DNA reads as TGTGCCGGGGGGACAGTAAGCAATCAGCCCCAGCATTTT. It encodes CAGGTVSNQPQHF. The chain is built from TRBV2 and TRBJ1-5; TRBD1 agrees at 7 bases. V was clipped by 11 bases and J by 1 base; unmatched bases: 5. Germline V gene sequence: CDR1 SNHLY, CDR2 FYNNEI. The CDR3 is made up of 13 amino acids. Variable domain in full (rest from reference TRBV2 and TRBJ1-5): EPEVTQTPSHQVTQMGQEVILRCVPISNHLYFYWYRQILGQKVEFLVSFYNNEISEKSEIFDDQFSVERPDGSNFTLKIRSTKLEDSAMYFCAGGTVSNQPQHFGDGTRLSIL.

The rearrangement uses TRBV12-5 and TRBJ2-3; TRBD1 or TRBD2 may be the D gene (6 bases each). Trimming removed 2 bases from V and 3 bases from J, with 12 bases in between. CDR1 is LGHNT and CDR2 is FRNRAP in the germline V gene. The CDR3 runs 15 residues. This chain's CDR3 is CASGLRGGRTDTQYF. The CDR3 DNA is TGTGCTAGTGGTTTGAGAGGGGGGCGGACAGATACGCAGTATTTT.

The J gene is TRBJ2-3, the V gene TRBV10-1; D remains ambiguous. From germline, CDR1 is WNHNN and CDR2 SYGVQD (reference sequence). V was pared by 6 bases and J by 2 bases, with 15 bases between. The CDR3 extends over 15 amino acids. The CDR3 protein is CASRFSNLPTDTQYF. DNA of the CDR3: TGCGCCAGCAGATTCAGTAATCTCCCCACAGATACGCAGTATTTT.

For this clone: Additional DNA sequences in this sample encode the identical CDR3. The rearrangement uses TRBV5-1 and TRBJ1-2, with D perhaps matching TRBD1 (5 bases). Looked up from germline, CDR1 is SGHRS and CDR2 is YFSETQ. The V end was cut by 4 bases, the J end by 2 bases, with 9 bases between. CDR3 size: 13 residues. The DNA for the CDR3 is TGCGCCAGCAGCCCCGACAGAAACTATGGCTACACCTTC. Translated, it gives CASSPDRNYGYTF. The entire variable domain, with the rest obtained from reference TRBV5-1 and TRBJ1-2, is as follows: KAGVTQTPRYLIKTRGQQVTLSCSPISGHRSVSWYQQTPGQGLQFLFEYFSETQRNKGNFPGRFSGRQFSNSRSEMNVSTLELGDSALYLCASSPDRNYGYTFGSGTRLTVV.

The CDR3 sequence: CASSLGRGPNYGYTF. The CDR3 DNA reads as TGTGCCAGCAGCCTAGGGAGGGGACCTAACTATGGCTACACCTTC. The chain recombines TRBV5-6 with TRBJ1-2; maybe TRBD1 (5 bases). Per germline, CDR1 SGHDT and CDR2 YYEEEE. The ends were cut back, 4 bases at V and 0 bases at J, with 13 bases in the middle. The length of the CDR3 is 15 residues. Based on the CDR3 plus reference TRBV5-6 and TRBJ1-2, the full variable domain is DAGVTQSPTHLIKTRGQQVTLRCSPKSGHDTVSWYQQALGQGPQFIFQYYEEEERQRGNFPDRFSGHQFPNYSSELNVNALLLGDSALYLCASSLGRGPNYGYTFGSGTRLTVV.

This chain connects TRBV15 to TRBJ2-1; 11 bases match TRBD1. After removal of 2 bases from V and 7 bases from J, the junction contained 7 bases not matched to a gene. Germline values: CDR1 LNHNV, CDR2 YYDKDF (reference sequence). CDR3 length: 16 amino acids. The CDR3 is CATSRPGQGVSNEQFF. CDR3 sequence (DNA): TGTGCCACCAGCAGACCGGGACAGGGGGTTTCTAATGAGCAGTTCTTC.

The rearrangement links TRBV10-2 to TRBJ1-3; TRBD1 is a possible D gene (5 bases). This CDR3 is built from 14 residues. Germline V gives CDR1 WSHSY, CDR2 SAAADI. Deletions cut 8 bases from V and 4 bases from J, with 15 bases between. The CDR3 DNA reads TGCGCCAGCTTAGGGCAGGGTTACGGAAACACCATATATTTT. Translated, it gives CASLGQGYGNTIYF.

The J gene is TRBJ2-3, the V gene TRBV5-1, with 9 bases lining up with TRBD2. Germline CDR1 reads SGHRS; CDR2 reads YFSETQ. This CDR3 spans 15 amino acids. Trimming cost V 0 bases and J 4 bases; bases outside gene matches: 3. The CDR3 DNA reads TGCGCCAGCAGCTTGGTTAGCGGGGGTTCAGATACGCAGTATTTT. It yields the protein CASSLVSGGSDTQYF.

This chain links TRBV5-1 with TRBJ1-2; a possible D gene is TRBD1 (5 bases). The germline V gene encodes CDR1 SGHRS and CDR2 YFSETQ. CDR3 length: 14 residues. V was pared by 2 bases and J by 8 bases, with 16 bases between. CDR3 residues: CASSFESGTVGYTF. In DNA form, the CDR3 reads TGCGCCAGCAGCTTTGAATCAGGGACCGTGGGCTACACCTTC.

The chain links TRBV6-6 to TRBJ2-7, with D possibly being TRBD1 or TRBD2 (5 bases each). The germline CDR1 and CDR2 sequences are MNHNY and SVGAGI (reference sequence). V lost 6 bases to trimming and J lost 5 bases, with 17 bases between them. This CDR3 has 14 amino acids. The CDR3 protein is CASSLPFGANEQYF. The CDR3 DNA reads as TGTGCCAGCAGCCTACCTTTCGGGGCGAACGAGCAGTACTTC.

The CDR3 sequence: CASSLGSGGPYEQYF. The CDR3 region has the DNA TGTGCCAGCAGCTTAGGTAGCGGGGGCCCCTACGAGCAGTACTTC. The J gene is TRBJ2-7, the V gene TRBV13; the match to TRBD2 covers 9 bases. J lost 2 bases, V lost 0 bases, and 2 bases had no gene match. The CDR3 extends over 15 amino acids. From germline, CDR1 is PRHDT and CDR2 FYEKMQ (reference sequence).

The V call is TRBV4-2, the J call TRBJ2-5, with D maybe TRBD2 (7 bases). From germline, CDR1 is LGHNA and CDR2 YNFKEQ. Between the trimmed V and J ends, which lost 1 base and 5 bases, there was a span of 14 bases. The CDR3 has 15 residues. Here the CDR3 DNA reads TGTGCCAGCAGCCAAGTGGGGGGGCCGGGGGAGACCCAGTACTTC. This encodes CASSQVGGPGETQYF.

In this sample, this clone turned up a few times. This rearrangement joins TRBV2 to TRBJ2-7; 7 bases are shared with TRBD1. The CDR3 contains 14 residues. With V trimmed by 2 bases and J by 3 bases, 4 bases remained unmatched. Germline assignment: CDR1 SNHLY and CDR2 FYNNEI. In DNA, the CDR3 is TGTGCCAGCAGTGAAATAGGGACAGACTACGAGCAGTACTTC. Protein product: CASSEIGTDYEQYF.

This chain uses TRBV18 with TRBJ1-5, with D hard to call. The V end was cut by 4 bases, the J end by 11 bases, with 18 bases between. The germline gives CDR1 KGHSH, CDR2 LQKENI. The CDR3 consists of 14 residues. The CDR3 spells CASSLPGEGTAQHF. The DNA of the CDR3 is TGTGCCAGCTCACTTCCTGGTGAGGGAACGGCCCAGCATTTT.

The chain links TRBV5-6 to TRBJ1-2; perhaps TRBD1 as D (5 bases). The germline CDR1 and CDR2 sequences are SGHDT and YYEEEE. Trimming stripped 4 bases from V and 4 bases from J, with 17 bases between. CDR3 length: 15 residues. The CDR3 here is CASSPYKGFGYGYTF. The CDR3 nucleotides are TGTGCCAGCAGCCCCTATAAGGGGTTCGGCTATGGCTACACCTTC.